This T cell receptor beta chain is from a study of shared clonotypes between healthy human individuals. Germline V gene lookup returns CDR1 SNHLY and CDR2 FYNNEI. The germline V and J ends were trimmed by 0 bases and 0 bases, with 6 bases remaining between them. The length of the CDR3 is 15 residues. Source study methods: In the immunoSEQ data, sequences were junction-only and lacked quality scores, so filtering differed. Method: immunoSEQ multiplex PCR; TCRdb's copy keeps in-frame clones and lacks some. The DNA was the basis for D and trimming; V, J and clone size are from that table. This sample yields about 1 million clones, of which 65% to 80% are seen a single time; roughly 1.4% belongs to the top ten.

This chain links TRBV2 with TRBJ1-3, with a weak D call TRBD1 (6 bases). The receptor was isolated from a man aged 18 to 29 in good health. The source material was memory CD4+ T cells sorted from blood. Subset here: CD45RA-negative fraction. The CDR3 DNA reads as TGTGCCAGCAGTGAAGCCAGGGGCTCTGGAAACACCATATATTTT. As protein: CASSEARGSGNTIYF.